Below are 32 T cell receptor beta chains sequenced from a single sample in a study of cytomegalovirus exposure and HLA in healthy donors. The PCR used 60 Vbeta and 13 Jbeta primers. Assay used: immunoSEQ multiplex PCR; TCRdb lists only in-frame clones, some missing. The repertoire consists of 110,000 or so clones, with under 80% occurring once and the leading ten covering roughly 4.2%. Input material: PBMCs. The receptors originated from a woman aged 35 to 49 in good health and CMV-seropositive.

The chain employs TRBV6-5 and TRBJ1-3, with 7 bases identical to TRBD1. CDR1 is MNHEY and CDR2 is SVGAGI in the germline V gene. The CDR3 runs to 14 residues. The ends lost 5 bases at V and 4 bases at J; junction bases unmatched: 5. Here the CDR3 reads CASSQQGLGNTIYF. The DNA for the CDR3 is TGTGCCAGCAGTCAACAGGGGCTGGGAAACACCATATATTTT.

In its sample, this clone was seen a few times. This rearrangement joins TRBV27 to TRBJ2-5, with 10 bases matching TRBD2. J gave up 1 base and V 6 bases, and 2 bases lay outside the gene matches. The germline gives CDR1 MNHEY, CDR2 SMNVEV (reference sequence). The length of the CDR3 is 14 residues. This CDR3 reads CASSGLAAQETQYF. CDR3 nucleotide sequence: TGTGCCAGCAGCGGACTAGCGGCCCAAGAGACCCAGTACTTC.

The rearrangement joins TRBV6-5 to TRBJ2-1, with a weak D call TRBD2 (6 bases). Deletions cut 7 bases from V and 0 bases from J, with 13 bases between. Germline CDR1 is MNHEY and CDR2 is SVGAGI. The CDR3 length is 15 residues. The CDR3 nucleotides are TGTGCCAGCACCACGGCCGGGAGCTCCTACAATGAGCAGTTCTTC. Its protein product is CASTTAGSSYNEQFF.

The gene calls are TRBV12-5 and TRBJ1-2, with TRBD1 identical over 8 bases. The germline V gene encodes CDR1 LGHNT and CDR2 FRNRAP. The V segment lost 0 bases and the J segment 7 bases; nucleotides outside the gene matches: 7. The CDR3 sequence is 15 residues long. The CDR3 DNA follows: TGTGCTAGTGGTTTGGTCCGGACAGGGAGGGGTGGCTACACCTTC. It is translated as CASGLVRTGRGGYTF.

The chain couples TRBV7-8 to TRBJ2-7; no clear D. Germline CDR1 SGHVS, CDR2 FQNEAQ. CDR3 length: 13 amino acids. Trimming took 5 bases from V and 2 from J, leaving 10 bases between them. In DNA form, the CDR3 reads TGTGCCAGCAGCGGCAGGTTGGCCTACGAGCAGTACTTC. This sequence encodes CASSGRLAYEQYF.

The chain employs TRBV20-1 and TRBJ2-7, with a tentative D call TRBD2 (5 bases). This CDR3 spans 11 amino acids. From germline, CDR1 is DFQATT and CDR2 SNEGSKA (reference sequence). V lost 2 bases and J 5 bases, leaving 7 bases between the germline ends. In DNA form, the CDR3 reads TGCAGTGCTAGACTAGCCGACGAGCAGTACTTC. Protein: CSARLADEQYF.

The rearrangement uses TRBV4-1 and TRBJ2-5, with 8 positions matching TRBD1. Germline V CDR1 and CDR2: MGHRA, YSYEKL. CDR3 length equals 14 residues. The V and J ends lost 4 bases and 2 bases, in that order; junction bases with no gene match: 3. The CDR3 reads CASSRWTGQETQYF. CDR3 coding DNA: TGCGCCAGCAGCCGGTGGACAGGGCAAGAGACCCAGTACTTC.

V and J are TRBV18 and TRBJ2-1; 10 nucleotides align to TRBD2. V dropped 1 base and J dropped 4; count of bases not matched to a gene: 7. CDR3 length: 17 residues. The germline V gene encodes CDR1 KGHSH and CDR2 LQKENI. The CDR3 nucleotides read TGTGCCAGCTCACCACTGGACTTAGCGGGAGGATACAATGAGCAGTTCTTC. Amino acids: CASSPLDLAGGYNEQFF.

V and J are TRBV5-4 and TRBJ1-4, with D maybe TRBD1 (6 bases). The CDR3 runs to 15 residues. Germline V CDR1 and CDR2: SGHNT, YYREEE (reference sequence). The V end lost 4 bases, the J end lost 0 bases, and 10 bases lay between the germline ends. The CDR3 coding sequence is TGTGCCAGCAGCAAGGGGGTACCAACTAATGAAAAACTGTTTTTT. This codes for CASSKGVPTNEKLFF.

This clone was seen a few times. The chain is built from TRBV5-4 and TRBJ2-7, with TRBD2 matching 14 bases. The CDR3 spans 17 residues. Per the germline V gene, CDR1 is SGHNT and CDR2 is YYREEE (reference sequence). The junction had 10 bases not matched to a gene; V was cut back by 4 bases and J by 4 bases. The CDR3 loop reads CASSQGLAGGIGYEQYF. Written as DNA, the CDR3 is TGTGCCAGCAGCCAAGGACTAGCGGGAGGAATCGGTTACGAGCAGTACTTC.

This clone was detected only once. The chain carries TRBV19 and TRBJ1-2; tentatively, D is TRBD1 (6 bases). Trimming left V 7 bases short and J 0 bases short, with 21 bases between. CDR3 length equals 17 residues. CDR1 is LNHDA, CDR2 SQIVND, per germline (reference sequence). CDR3 in DNA: TGTGCCAGTACCCGAAAATGGGCTGGGGGCGCTAACTATGGCTACACCTTC. Its translation is CASTRKWAGGANYGYTF.

The gene calls are TRBV25-1 and TRBJ1-5; 7 positions match TRBD1. V shed 6 bases, J shed 0 bases, and the junction held 5 bases outside the gene matches. Germline V gene sequence: CDR1 MGHDK, CDR2 SYGVNS. The CDR3 has 15 amino acids. This chain's CDR3 is CASSPGQLSNQPQHF. In DNA form, the CDR3 reads TGTGCCAGCAGCCCGGGACAGCTTAGCAATCAGCCCCAGCATTTT. The full variable domain, its missing parts supplied by reference TRBV25-1 and TRBJ1-5, is EADIYQTPRYLVIGTGKKITLECSQTMGHDKMYWYQQDPGMELHLIHYSYGVNSTEKGDLSSESTVSRIRTEHFPLTLESARPSHTSQYLCASSPGQLSNQPQHFGDGTRLSIL.

The chain carries TRBV10-3 and TRBJ1-1, with D maybe TRBD1 (5 bases). CDR1 is ENHRY, CDR2 SYGVKD, per germline. V gave up 8 bases and J gave up 4 bases, with 14 bases separating them. The CDR3 consists of 13 residues. DNA of the CDR3: TGTGCCATCCAGCAGGGTGTAGGCACTGAAGCTTTCTTT. This encodes CAIQQGVGTEAFF.

The chain employs TRBV30 and TRBJ2-7; 9 nucleotides line up with TRBD1. The CDR3 has 17 residues. CDR1 and CDR2 from the germline V gene are GTSNPN and SVGIG (reference sequence). With V trimmed by 1 base and J by 7 bases, 17 bases remained unmatched. The CDR3 DNA sequence: TGTGCCTGGAGTGGCGGGCCCACCCGGGACAGGGACTTTGAGCAGTACTTC. Translation: CAWSGGPTRDRDFEQYF. Looking up the rest from reference TRBV30 and TRBJ2-7 gives the full variable domain: SQTIHQWPATLVQPVGSPLSLECTVEGTSNPNLYWYRQAAGRGLQLLFYSVGIGQISSEVPQNLSASRPQDRQFILSSKKLLLSDSGFYLCAWSGGPTRDRDFEQYFGPGTRLTVT.

The chain links TRBV5-1 to TRBJ2-5; 7 bases fit TRBD1. There are 14 residues in the CDR3. CDR1 and CDR2 (germline): SGHRS, YFSETQ. The junction had 9 bases not matched to a gene; V was cut back by 4 bases and J by 6 bases. Here the CDR3 DNA reads TGCGCCAGCAGCCTCGGACAGGTTGGACAGACCCAGTACTTC. This codes for CASSLGQVGQTQYF. Together with reference TRBV5-1 and TRBJ2-5, the CDR3 gives the full variable domain: KAGVTQTPRYLIKTRGQQVTLSCSPISGHRSVSWYQQTPGQGLQFLFEYFSETQRNKGNFPGRFSGRQFSNSRSEMNVSTLELGDSALYLCASSLGQVGQTQYFGPGTRLLVL.

The rearrangement uses TRBV29-1 and TRBJ2-1, with D possibly being TRBD1 (6 bases). CDR3 length equals 15 residues. The germline V gene encodes CDR1 SQVTM and CDR2 ANQGSEA. Trimming took off 6 bases at V and 0 bases at J, with 15 bases between the two ends. CDR3 in DNA: TGCAGCGTGGGGGCTAGCCCTAGCTCCTACAATGAGCAGTTCTTC. It encodes CSVGASPSSYNEQFF.

Remarks on this clone: One end of the junction does not line up with germline, which may come from a read error. Different DNA sequences within this sample yield the same CDR3. V usage is TRBV19 and J usage is TRBJ2-2, with TRBD1 identical over 9 bases. CDR3 length: 15 residues. CDR1 and CDR2 from the germline V gene are LNHDA and SQIVND (reference sequence). CDR3 residues: CASSSPGTGPGELFF. The CDR3 DNA follows: TGTGCCAGTAGTTCCCCCGGGACAGGGCCCGGGGAACTGTTTTTT.

The genes are TRBV5-3 and TRBJ1-1, with D possibly matching TRBD1 (6 bases). TRBV5-3 falls under the ORF class, with uncertain function. The ends were cut back, 1 base at V and 4 bases at J, with 14 bases in the middle. The length of the CDR3 is 15 residues. The CDR3 DNA sequence: TGTGCCAGAAGCTTGACAGGGTCGAGGGGCACTGAAGCTTTCTTT. Translating gives CARSLTGSRGTEAFF.

The genes are TRBV6-5 and TRBJ2-7, with D hard to call. CDR3 length: 14 amino acids. CDR1 is MNHEY and CDR2 is SVGAGI in the germline V gene. V lost 6 bases and J lost 5, with 17 bases in between. The CDR3 is CASSRTALVDEQYF. The CDR3 DNA is TGTGCCAGCAGCCGCACCGCTCTAGTGGACGAGCAGTACTTC.

The rearrangement joins TRBV6-1 to TRBJ2-2; D possibly corresponds to TRBD1 (6 bases). From germline, CDR1 is MNHNS and CDR2 SASEGT. There are 13 residues in the CDR3. V dropped 8 bases and J dropped 6 bases, with 13 bases sitting between them. CDR3 DNA sequence: TGTGCCAGCTCAGGGGAACGGGCCGGGGAGCTGTTTTTT. This gives the protein CASSGERAGELFF.

This clone was recorded once. J is TRBJ1-1 and V is TRBV14; no firm D call. Per germline, CDR1 SGHDN and CDR2 FVKESK. The V end was cut by 3 bases, the J end by 1 base, with 3 bases between. The length of the CDR3 is 12 residues. The CDR3 nucleotides are TGTGCCAGCAGCCAGAGGAACACTGAAGCTTTCTTT. This codes for CASSQRNTEAFF.

The genes are TRBV4-3 and TRBJ2-3, with TRBD1 identical over 8 bases. V lost 3 bases and J lost 5; bases outside the gene matches: 13. This CDR3 has 17 residues. The germline V gene encodes CDR1 LGHNA and CDR2 YSLEER. CDR3 region: CASSHPQQDRVVDTQYF. DNA of the CDR3: TGCGCCAGCAGCCACCCACAACAGGACAGGGTCGTAGATACGCAGTATTTT.

The rearrangement uses TRBV6-6 and TRBJ2-1; 7 bases are shared with TRBD2. Germline V gene lookup returns CDR1 MNHNY and CDR2 SVGAGI (reference sequence). The trim removed 6 bases at V and 3 bases at J, leaving 11 bases unmatched. This CDR3 is built from 16 residues. CDR3 DNA: TGTGCCAGCAGCGGACTAGGGAGGTCCCTCTACAATGAGCAGTTCTTC. It is translated as CASSGLGRSLYNEQFF.

The chain links TRBV7-3 to TRBJ2-3; D might be TRBD2 (5 bases). This CDR3 is 14 amino acids long. Germline V gene lookup returns CDR1 SGHTA and CDR2 FQGTGA. V lost 5 bases and J lost 3, with 12 bases in between. The CDR3 coding sequence is TGTGCCAGCAGCCCACGGACTGAGACAGATACGCAGTATTTT. Translating it yields CASSPRTETDTQYF. Together with reference TRBV7-3 and TRBJ2-3, the CDR3 gives the full variable domain: GAGVSQTPSNKVTEKGKYVELRCDPISGHTALYWYRQSLGQGPEFLIYFQGTGAADDSGLPNDRFFAVRPEGSVSTLKIQRTERGDSAVYLCASSPRTETDTQYFGPGTRLTVL.

This clone showed up just once. The chain employs TRBV18 and TRBJ2-1; 8 bases agree with TRBD1. Germline V gives CDR1 KGHSH, CDR2 LQKENI. J lost 3 bases, V lost 2 bases, and 6 bases had no gene match. This CDR3 has 16 residues. The chain's CDR3 is CASSPFRDRYYNEQFF. The CDR3 coding sequence is TGTGCCAGCTCACCATTCCGGGACAGGTACTACAATGAGCAGTTCTTC. Variable domain in full (rest from reference TRBV18 and TRBJ2-1): NAGVMQNPRHLVRRRGQEARLRCSPMKGHSHVYWYRQLPEEGLKFMVYLQKENIIDESGMPKERFSAEFPKEGPSILRIQQVVRGDSAAYFCASSPFRDRYYNEQFFGPGTRLTVL.

V and J are TRBV4-1 and TRBJ1-2; 8 bases align to TRBD1. Germline values: CDR1 MGHRA, CDR2 YSYEKL. Unmatched junction bases numbered 8, after V lost 0 bases and J lost 2 bases. CDR3 length: 17 residues. The CDR3 sequence: CASSQDITGGRNYGYTF. The DNA of the CDR3 is TGCGCCAGCAGCCAAGACATCACAGGGGGTAGAAACTATGGCTACACCTTC.

The gene calls are TRBV5-6 and TRBJ1-3; D might be TRBD1 (5 bases). V was shortened by 2 bases and J by 0 bases, with 15 bases between the two germline ends. Looked up from germline, CDR1 is SGHDT and CDR2 is YYEEEE. CDR3 length: 17 residues. CDR3 protein: CASSLISGSVSGNTIYF. The CDR3 region has the DNA TGTGCCAGCAGCTTAATATCAGGGTCGGTCTCTGGAAACACCATATATTTT.

This clone was detected once. The V and J genes are TRBV4-1 and TRBJ1-1; D possibly corresponds to TRBD1 (5 bases). V lost 2 bases and J 0 bases, leaving 13 bases between the germline ends. CDR1 is MGHRA and CDR2 is YSYEKL in the germline V gene. This CDR3 spans 16 amino acids. The CDR3 spells CASSQPQGGLNTEAFF. For the CDR3, the DNA is TGCGCCAGCAGCCAACCCCAGGGAGGCCTGAACACTGAAGCTTTCTTT.

This rearrangement joins TRBV2 to TRBJ1-1, with TRBD1 matching over 7 bases. J gave up 0 bases and V 4 bases, and 8 bases lay outside the gene matches. This CDR3 is 16 amino acids long. CDR1 is SNHLY and CDR2 is FYNNEI in the germline V gene. The CDR3 DNA sequence: TGTGCCAGCAGTGGGACAGGTAAAGAGATGAACACTGAAGCTTTCTTT. It translates to CASSGTGKEMNTEAFF.

In this sample, this clone turned up a few times. V and J are TRBV11-1 and TRBJ2-7; 7 bases line up with TRBD2. V was pared by 4 bases and J by 1 base, with 1 base of the junction left unmatched. CDR1 is SGHAT and CDR2 is FQDESV in the germline V gene (reference sequence). The length of the CDR3 is 13 residues. CDR3 sequence: CASSSGLSYEQYF. The CDR3 DNA reads as TGTGCCAGCAGCTCGGGACTATCCTACGAGCAGTACTTC.

This sequence joins TRBV7-2 and TRBJ1-2; 11 bases agree with TRBD1. CDR1 and CDR2 (germline): SGHTA, FQGNSA. Trimming at V came to 5 bases and at J to 6 bases, leaving 8 bases not matched to a gene. The CDR3 is made up of 15 amino acids. The CDR3 here is CASSVDRDRGDGYTF. The CDR3 DNA is TGTGCCAGCAGCGTAGACCGGGACAGGGGGGATGGCTACACCTTC.

V usage is TRBV6-5 and J usage is TRBJ2-1; 8 nucleotides match TRBD1. Trimming cost V 6 bases and J 7 bases; bases outside gene matches: 11. CDR1 and CDR2 (germline): MNHEY, SVGAGI. CDR3 length: 15 amino acids. In nucleotides, the CDR3 is TGTGCCAGCAGCTACGGTCGGACAGGGACTAATGAGCAGTTCTTC. Protein product: CASSYGRTGTNEQFF.